One sample yielded the 18 T cell receptor beta chains listed below, sequenced in a study of control samples from healthy donors and cancer patients. Using immunoSEQ multiplex PCR, the repertoire was profiled, and TCRdb retains in-frame clones only, with some absent. This sample has roughly 63,000 clones, with more than 90% found just once. What was sequenced was PBMCs. Source of these receptors: a middle-aged man with colorectal cancer.

The chain employs TRBV11-2 and TRBJ2-7, with D possibly matching TRBD1 (5 bases). Trimming shortened V by 3 bases and J by 0 bases, and 12 bases separated the two germline ends. Germline CDR1 SGHAT, CDR2 FQNNGV. This CDR3 is 15 amino acids long. CDR3 protein: CASSFTQGISYEQYF. The CDR3 DNA reads as TGTGCCAGCAGCTTTACGCAGGGTATCTCCTACGAGCAGTACTTC.

The genes are TRBV11-2 and TRBJ1-6; 7 nucleotides line up with TRBD1. The CDR3 has 15 residues. J lost 7 bases, V lost 1 base, and 4 bases had no gene match. CDR1 is SGHAT and CDR2 is FQNNGV in the germline V gene. CDR3 sequence (DNA): TGTGCCAGCAGCTTAGGCCAGGGGGTAAATTCACCCCTCCACTTT. It encodes CASSLGQGVNSPLHF.

J is TRBJ1-4 and V is TRBV3-1 (or the pseudogene TRBV3-2); D ambiguous. The CDR3 is 15 residues long. Trimming cost V 6 bases and J 2 bases, with 13 bases left between them. Germline V gives CDR1 LGHDT, CDR2 YNNKEL (reference sequence). CDR3 bases: TGTGCCAGCAGAAGAGGAGTTGGGACTAATGAAAAACTGTTTTTT. Encoded protein: CASRRGVGTNEKLFF.

This clone has only a few counts. J is TRBJ2-1 and V is TRBV19, with 8 bases fitting TRBD2. The CDR3 is 17 amino acids. V trimming: 5 bases; J trimming: 4 bases; junction bases outside the gene matches: 13. Germline V lookup: CDR1 LNHDA, CDR2 SQIVND (reference sequence). CDR3 protein: CASSPISGARTYNEQFF. The CDR3 DNA reads as TGTGCCAGTAGTCCGATTAGCGGGGCCCGTACATACAATGAGCAGTTCTTC.

This chain joins TRBV18 and TRBJ2-7; D remains ambiguous. The CDR3 is made up of 13 amino acids. Looked up from germline, CDR1 is KGHSH and CDR2 is LQKENI. Trimming pared 4 bases from V and 0 bases from J, leaving 7 bases between. In DNA form, the CDR3 reads TGTGCCAGCTCACTCGCCAGCTCCTACGAGCAGTACTTC. Encoded protein: CASSLASSYEQYF.

To note about this clone: Different DNA sequences within this sample yield the same CDR3. CDR3 protein: CSVAGTDPNQPQHF. In DNA, the CDR3 is TGCAGCGTCGCGGGGACAGATCCAAATCAGCCCCAGCATTTT. The V gene is TRBV29-1, the J gene TRBJ1-5; 7 bases line up with TRBD1. This CDR3 region has 14 residues. V trimming: 6 bases; J trimming: 4 bases; junction bases outside the gene matches: 9. In germline, CDR1 is SQVTM, CDR2 ANQGSEA.

The CDR3 DNA follows: TGTGCCATCAGTGGATCCGGGACTAGCGTAGGCAATGAGCAGTTCTTC. Amino acid sequence: CAISGSGTSVGNEQFF. This rearrangement joins TRBV10-3 to TRBJ2-1, with TRBD2 matching over 10 bases. Germline V gene data show CDR1 as ENHRY and CDR2 as SYGVKD. The V gene end was trimmed by 4 bases and the J gene end by 6 bases; junction bases not matched to a gene: 9. CDR3 length: 16 residues.

The chain has TRBV3-1 (or the pseudogene TRBV3-2) and TRBJ2-7; perhaps TRBD1 as D (6 bases). The CDR3 sequence is 14 residues long. Germline lookup yields CDR1 LGHDT and CDR2 YNNKEL (reference sequence). Trimming took off 1 base at V and 2 bases at J, with 9 bases between the two ends. The CDR3 bases are TGTGCCAGCAGCCAAGCCCACAGGGCCTACGAGCAGTACTTC. Translated, it gives CASSQAHRAYEQYF.

The chain joins TRBV5-8 to TRBJ1-5, with D hard to call. The ends were cut back, 0 bases at V and 4 bases at J, with 2 bases in the middle. The CDR3 length is 12 residues. CDR1 and CDR2 from the germline V gene are SGHTS and YDEGEE. DNA of the CDR3: TGTGCCAGCAGCTTGGAAAATCAGCCCCAGCATTTT. Its translation is CASSLENQPQHF.

The rearrangement joins TRBV5-6 to TRBJ2-5, with D unclear. The V gene lost 4 bases and the J gene lost 0 bases, with 10 bases spanning the gap. Germline CDR1 is SGHDT and CDR2 is YYEEEE. This CDR3 is 14 amino acids long. In DNA, the CDR3 is TGTGCCAGCAGCGAAGACCTGTACCAAGAGACCCAGTACTTC. The encoded protein is CASSEDLYQETQYF.

The V gene is TRBV7-3, the J gene TRBJ2-1, with TRBD2 matching over 10 bases. With V trimmed by 2 bases and J by 0 bases, 7 bases remained unmatched. The CDR3 runs to 18 residues. Germline loops: CDR1 SGHTA, CDR2 FQGTGA. The CDR3, as DNA: TGTGCCAGCAGCTTAGTTGTAGCGGGGGGCAGCTCCTACAATGAGCAGTTCTTC. Translation gives CASSLVVAGGSSYNEQFF.

The chain links TRBV7-8 to TRBJ2-7, with a possible D match to TRBD2 (6 bases). Germline V gives CDR1 SGHVS, CDR2 FQNEAQ. The CDR3 has 16 residues. Trimming took off 7 bases at V and 0 bases at J, with 19 bases between the two ends. The CDR3: CASIPRGAGSSYEQYF. The DNA of the CDR3 is TGTGCCAGCATCCCCAGAGGGGCGGGGAGCTCCTACGAGCAGTACTTC.

The chain joins TRBV2 to TRBJ1-1, with TRBD1 matching over 11 bases. V lost 9 bases and J lost 3; bases outside the gene matches: 15. The germline gives CDR1 SNHLY, CDR2 FYNNEI. This CDR3 spans 17 amino acids. The CDR3 coding sequence is TGTGCCAGTACAGGAGGGACAGGGGGAACGAGGGACACTGAAGCTTTCTTT. It is translated as CASTGGTGGTRDTEAFF. Full variable domain (outside the CDR3, taken from reference TRBV2 and TRBJ1-1): EPEVTQTPSHQVTQMGQEVILRCVPISNHLYFYWYRQILGQKVEFLVSFYNNEISEKSEIFDDQFSVERPDGSNFTLKIRSTKLEDSAMYFCASTGGTGGTRDTEAFFGQGTRLTVV.

The chain is built from TRBV7-8 and TRBJ1-1; unclear D gene. V was clipped by 5 bases and J by 0 bases, with 13 bases between them. The CDR3 runs to 15 residues. Looked up from germline, CDR1 is SGHVS and CDR2 is FQNEAQ. This CDR3 reads CASSKTANMNTEAFF. As DNA, the CDR3 is TGTGCCAGCAGCAAGACTGCTAACATGAACACTGAAGCTTTCTTT.

The rearrangement links TRBV7-8 to TRBJ2-7; 7 bases fit TRBD1. The CDR3 runs to 15 residues. V lost 5 bases to trimming and J lost 0 bases; unmatched junction nucleotides: 7. Germline CDR1 SGHVS, CDR2 FQNEAQ. The CDR3 DNA is TGTGCCAGCAGCCCAGCCCGGGACAGCTCCTACGAGCAGTACTTC. Translated: CASSPARDSSYEQYF.

In DNA, the CDR3 is TGTGCCAGTAGTAATACAGGGGCGGGTAATTCACCCCTCCACTTT. Amino acid sequence: CASSNTGAGNSPLHF. The genes are TRBV19 and TRBJ1-6; 7 nucleotides line up with TRBD1. Looked up from germline, CDR1 is LNHDA and CDR2 is SQIVND (reference sequence). This CDR3 is 15 amino acids long. V trimming: 4 bases; J trimming: 6 bases; junction bases outside the gene matches: 6.

V usage is TRBV24-1 and J usage is TRBJ2-1; weak D call: TRBD2 (6 bases). There are 16 residues in the CDR3. Trimming removed 1 base at V and 0 bases at J, with 9 bases between. The germline V gene has CDR1 KGHDR and CDR2 SFDVKD. CDR3 loop: CATSDLGGASYNEQFF. The CDR3 region has the DNA TGTGCCACCAGTGATTTAGGCGGGGCCTCCTACAATGAGCAGTTCTTC.

This clone turned up a few times. The chain couples TRBV6-5 to TRBJ1-1; D unclear. This CDR3 region has 13 residues. Germline lookup yields CDR1 MNHEY and CDR2 SVGAGI. Trimming pared 4 bases from V and 1 base from J, leaving 7 bases between. The CDR3 coding sequence is TGTGCCAGCAGTTTACAGCCGAACACTGAAGCTTTCTTT. Protein sequence: CASSLQPNTEAFF.